What follows are 25 T cell receptor beta chains derived from one specimen sequenced in a study of blood T cell repertoires in COVID-19. Profiled with immunoSEQ multiplex PCR; TCRdb holds only in-frame clones, not every one. The table has under 300,000 clones, 80% to 90% seen once. Sequenced input: peripheral blood. Receptors were obtained from a woman between 45 and 65 years old who had recovered from COVID-19.

CDR3 sequence (DNA): TGCGCCAGCAGCCAAACCCGGGACAGGGGACAGACCCAGTACTTC. Translation gives CASSQTRDRGQTQYF. V is TRBV4-3 and J is TRBJ2-5; 10 nucleotides agree with TRBD1. V shed 2 bases and J 6 bases; nucleotides not matched to a gene: 6. The CDR3 contains 15 residues. Germline V CDR1 and CDR2: LGHNA, YSLEER.

The chain has TRBV9 and TRBJ2-3, with TRBD1 matching over 11 bases. The CDR3 spans 15 residues. From germline, CDR1 is SGDLS and CDR2 YYNGEE. J was trimmed by 4 bases and V by 7 bases; bases with no gene match: 8. The CDR3 loop reads CASGRTGGMADTQYF. The CDR3, as DNA: TGTGCCAGCGGAAGGACAGGGGGCATGGCAGATACGCAGTATTTT.

As to this clone: Other DNA sequences from this sample encode an identical CDR3 as well. V gene TRBV30 combines with J gene TRBJ1-1, with D uncertain. The CDR3 spans 13 residues. Trimming cost V 0 bases and J 3 bases, with 8 bases left between them. Germline V gene data show CDR1 as GTSNPN and CDR2 as SVGIG (reference sequence). CDR3 loop: CAWSVSGYTEAFF. Here the CDR3 DNA reads TGTGCCTGGAGTGTCTCGGGGTACACTGAAGCTTTCTTT.

The chain is built from TRBV6-5 and TRBJ1-2, with D unclear. CDR1 is MNHEY, CDR2 SVGAGI, per germline. The CDR3 sequence is 13 residues long. The V and J ends lost 6 bases and 0 bases respectively, with 8 bases between them. The CDR3 DNA reads TGTGCCAGCAGGTTCTTAGCTAACTATGGCTACACCTTC. It specifies CASRFLANYGYTF.

The chain is built from TRBV7-3 and TRBJ2-3; no clear D. V lost 0 bases and J lost 5, with 6 bases in between. This CDR3 contains 13 residues. Germline lookup yields CDR1 SGHTA and CDR2 FQGTGA. The CDR3 DNA sequence: TGTGCCAGCAGCTTAACTACCGGAGATACGCAGTATTTT. It translates to CASSLTTGDTQYF.

V usage is TRBV30 and J usage is TRBJ1-1, with a possible D match to TRBD1 (6 bases). The CDR3 contains 14 residues. The germline gives CDR1 GTSNPN, CDR2 SVGIG (reference sequence). The ends were cut back, 3 bases at V and 5 bases at J, with 16 bases in the middle. DNA of the CDR3: TGTGCCTGGAGCCCACCCGACAGGCGGACTGAAGCTTTCTTT. It encodes CAWSPPDRRTEAFF.

The gene calls are TRBV21-1 and TRBJ1-1; the listed D gene, TRBD1, was not tested against the DNA. TRBV21-1 is deemed a pseudogene. This CDR3 contains 16 residues. The DNA for the CDR3 is TGTGCCAGCAGCACCCAGGGACAGGGACCGAACACTGAAGCTTTCTTT. Its translation: CASSTQGQGPNTEAFF.

This chain connects TRBV7-9 to TRBJ1-1; TRBD1 is a possible D gene (5 bases). The V end was cut by 0 bases, the J end by 10 bases, with 18 bases between. The germline V gene has CDR1 SEHNR and CDR2 FQNEAQ (reference sequence). The CDR3 contains 15 residues. The CDR3 loop reads CASSLAVEGAGGAFF. In DNA form, the CDR3 reads TGTGCCAGCAGCTTAGCCGTAGAAGGTGCCGGGGGAGCTTTCTTT.

V usage is TRBV4-2 and J usage is TRBJ2-1, with 7 bases identical to TRBD2. Germline V gene lookup returns CDR1 LGHNA and CDR2 YNFKEQ. J was trimmed by 5 bases and V by 4 bases; bases with no gene match: 29. The CDR3 runs 22 residues. The CDR3 sequence: CASSPGVSVRRDYNYKNNEQFF. CDR3 in DNA: TGTGCCAGCAGCCCCGGGGTATCGGTACGCAGGGACTACAACTACAAAAACAATGAGCAGTTCTTC.

There are a few counts of this clone. The rearrangement uses TRBV19 and TRBJ1-6; D possibly corresponds to TRBD1 (6 bases). V dropped 7 bases and J dropped 5 bases, with 21 bases sitting between them. In germline, CDR1 is LNHDA, CDR2 SQIVND (reference sequence). The CDR3 consists of 17 residues. The CDR3 bases are TGTGCCAGTACTGATCCCGCCGAACAGGGAGATAATTCACCCCTCCACTTT. Translated: CASTDPAEQGDNSPLHF.

This clone showed up just once. The rearrangement links TRBV7-9 to TRBJ2-5; D is perhaps TRBD1 (6 bases). V lost 6 bases to trimming and J lost 6 bases, with 23 bases between them. There are 16 residues in the CDR3. CDR1 is SEHNR and CDR2 is FQNEAQ in the germline V gene (reference sequence). In DNA form, the CDR3 reads TGTGCCAGCAGAGGTTCAACCGGGACACCTGAGCAGACCCAGTACTTC. Its protein is CASRGSTGTPEQTQYF.

The chain recombines TRBV5-6 with TRBJ2-3; 10 nucleotides match TRBD2. The V gene's germline CDR1 is SGHDT and CDR2 YYEEEE. This CDR3 contains 16 residues. Trimming took 1 base from V and 1 from J; bases not matched to a gene: 3. Here the CDR3 DNA reads TGTGCCAGCAGCTTGCCCGGGACTAGCGGCACAGATACGCAGTATTTT. Its protein product is CASSLPGTSGTDTQYF. Drawing the rest from reference TRBV5-6 and TRBJ2-3, the complete variable domain is DAGVTQSPTHLIKTRGQQVTLRCSPKSGHDTVSWYQQALGQGPQFIFQYYEEEERQRGNFPDRFSGHQFPNYSSELNVNALLLGDSALYLCASSLPGTSGTDTQYFGPGTRLTVL.

The chain employs TRBV3-1 (or the pseudogene TRBV3-2) and TRBJ2-7; TRBD1 is a possible D gene (6 bases). The CDR3 spans 15 residues. Trimming shortened V by 1 base and J by 6 bases, and 16 bases separated the two germline ends. Germline-derived CDR1 and CDR2 are LGHDT and YNNKEL (reference sequence). The CDR3 protein is CASSQVLTGATEQYF. DNA of the CDR3: TGTGCCAGCAGCCAAGTGTTGACAGGTGCAACCGAGCAGTACTTC.

V is TRBV29-1 and J is TRBJ2-7; 9 bases match TRBD2. J was trimmed by 2 bases and V by 4 bases; bases with no gene match: 6. CDR3 length: 14 residues. Germline assignment: CDR1 SQVTM and CDR2 ANQGSEA. As DNA, the CDR3 is TGCAGCGTTGGGCTAGCGGGACGAACCTACGAGCAGTACTTC. As protein: CSVGLAGRTYEQYF.

The chain carries TRBV4-3 and TRBJ2-2; D may be TRBD1 (5 bases). The CDR3 has 18 amino acids. Trimming removed 1 base from V and 1 base from J, with 16 bases in between. Germline loops: CDR1 LGHNA, CDR2 YSLEER. DNA of the CDR3: TGCGCCAGCAGCCAAGCTGTTTCAGCAGGGCGGAACACCGGGGAGCTGTTTTTT. Translating it yields CASSQAVSAGRNTGELFF.

There are a few counts of this clone. The J gene is TRBJ2-1, the V gene TRBV9, with 9 bases lining up with TRBD1. The CDR3 extends over 15 amino acids. V gave up 3 bases and J gave up 5 bases; unmatched junction bases: 6. Germline values: CDR1 SGDLS, CDR2 YYNGEE. For the CDR3, the DNA is TGTGCCAGCAGCGCAGGACAGGGGACCCACAATGAGCAGTTCTTC. Translating gives CASSAGQGTHNEQFF.

The rearrangement uses TRBV28 and TRBJ1-6, with 8 positions matching TRBD1. CDR1 MDHEN and CDR2 SYDVKM come from the germline V gene. The CDR3 extends over 14 amino acids. V lost 7 bases and J lost 9; bases outside the gene matches: 8. CDR3 sequence: CASTPPGGISPLHF. For the CDR3, the DNA is TGTGCCAGCACTCCGCCAGGGGGCATTTCACCCCTCCACTTT.

The chain recombines TRBV19 with TRBJ1-3; D ambiguous. CDR3 length: 16 amino acids. Germline V CDR1 and CDR2: LNHDA, SQIVND (reference sequence). V dropped 5 bases and J dropped 0 bases, with 14 bases sitting between them. CDR3 region: CASSPGGINSGNTIYF. For the CDR3, the DNA is TGTGCCAGTAGTCCCGGCGGAATCAACTCTGGAAACACCATATATTTT.

The chain uses TRBV7-7 and TRBJ2-5; the match to TRBD1 covers 9 bases. CDR1 and CDR2 (germline): SSHAT, FNYEAQ (reference sequence). This CDR3 is built from 15 residues. The junction had 9 bases not matched to a gene; V was cut back by 5 bases and J by 5 bases. This chain's CDR3 is CASSLITGGPETQYF. As DNA, the CDR3 is TGTGCCAGCAGCCTTATTACAGGGGGCCCGGAGACCCAGTACTTC.

This clone appeared once. The gene calls are TRBV7-3 and TRBJ2-4; 9 bases line up with TRBD2. The CDR3 consists of 15 residues. Germline V CDR1 and CDR2: SGHTA, FQGTGA. The V gene end was trimmed by 4 bases and the J gene end by 4 bases; junction bases not matched to a gene: 5. For the CDR3, the DNA is TGTGCCAGCAGCTCCCGACTAGCGGCTAAAAACATTCAGTACTTC. Its protein product is CASSSRLAAKNIQYF.

This clone showed up many times. The chain combines TRBV4-2 with TRBJ2-3, with D possibly TRBD2 on 5 matching bases. The CDR3 runs 15 residues. Germline CDR1 and CDR2: LGHNA and YNFKEQ. V was cut by 1 base and J by 3 bases, with 11 bases left in between. DNA for the CDR3: TGTGCCAGCAGCCAAGGTGGAACGGGGACAGATACGCAGTATTTT. It translates to CASSQGGTGTDTQYF.

V is TRBV9 and J is TRBJ2-1; TRBD1 is a possible D gene (6 bases). Trimming left V 3 bases short and J 8 bases short, with 12 bases between. The V gene's germline CDR1 is SGDLS and CDR2 YYNGEE. The CDR3 extends over 13 amino acids. The CDR3 DNA follows: TGTGCCAGCAGCGACGCAGGGGACGATGAGCAGTTCTTC. The encoded protein is CASSDAGDDEQFF.

The V call is TRBV19, the J call TRBJ2-7; 7 positions match TRBD1. Germline V gene lookup returns CDR1 LNHDA and CDR2 SQIVND (reference sequence). Germline trimming cut 5 bases from V and 3 bases from J; bases unmatched to any gene: 4. The CDR3 is 13 amino acids. Here the CDR3 DNA reads TGTGCCAGTAGTGGACAGGCAAACTACGAGCAGTACTTC. Protein product: CASSGQANYEQYF.

This chain connects TRBV10-3 to TRBJ1-2; TRBD1 is a possible D gene (6 bases). Trimming shortened V by 5 bases and J by 4 bases, and 8 bases separated the two germline ends. This CDR3 spans 12 amino acids. The germline V gene has CDR1 ENHRY and CDR2 SYGVKD. The CDR3 DNA is TGTGCCATCAGTCAGGGGTTCTATGGCTACACCTTC. It is translated as CAISQGFYGYTF.

This clone was detected only once. The chain carries TRBV27 and TRBJ2-1; 11 bases are shared with TRBD2. Germline V gives CDR1 MNHEY, CDR2 SMNVEV (reference sequence). There are 17 residues in the CDR3. The V segment lost 4 bases and the J segment 7 bases; nucleotides outside the gene matches: 12. The CDR3: CASSYLLAGGPRNEQFF. For the CDR3, the DNA is TGTGCCAGCAGTTACCTCCTAGCGGGAGGCCCGAGGAATGAGCAGTTCTTC.